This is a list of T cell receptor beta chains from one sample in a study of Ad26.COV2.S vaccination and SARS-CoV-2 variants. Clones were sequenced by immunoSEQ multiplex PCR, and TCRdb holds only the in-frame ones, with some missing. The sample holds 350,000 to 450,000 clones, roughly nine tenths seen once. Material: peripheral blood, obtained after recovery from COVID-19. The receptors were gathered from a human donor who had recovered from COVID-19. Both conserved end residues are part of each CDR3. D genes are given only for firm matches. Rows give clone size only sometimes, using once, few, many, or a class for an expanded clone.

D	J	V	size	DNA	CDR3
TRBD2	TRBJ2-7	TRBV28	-	TGTGCCAGCAGTTCCTCCGGGACTCAGGGAGGGGAGCAGTACTTC	CASSSSGTQGGEQYF
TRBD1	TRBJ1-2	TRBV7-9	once	TGTGCCAGCAGCCCTATCGACAGGGCTAACTATGGCTACACCTTC	CASSPIDRANYGYTF
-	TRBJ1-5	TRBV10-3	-	TGTGCCATCAGTGAGTACAGCGGGGGAGGACGCAATCAGCCCCAGCATTTT	CAISEYSGGGRNQPQHF
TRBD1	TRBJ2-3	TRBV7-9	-	TGTGCCGGTCGGGACAGGGGAACAGATACGCAGTATTTT	CAGRDRGTDTQYF
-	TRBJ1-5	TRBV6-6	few	TGTGCCAGCCGGGACACCTCCAATCAGCCCCAGCATTTT	CASRDTSNQPQHF
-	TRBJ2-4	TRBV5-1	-	TGCGCCAGCAGCTTAGGACTAGCCAAAAACATTCAGTACTTC	CASSLGLAKNIQYF
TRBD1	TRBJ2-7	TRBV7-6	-	TGTGCCAGCAGCCATACAGGGGCGGCCTACGAGCAGTACTTC	CASSHTGAAYEQYF
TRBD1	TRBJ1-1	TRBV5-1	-	TGCGCCAGCAGATTCTTTGGACAGGGGAGGGTAAGGACTGAAGCTTTCTTT	CASRFFGQGRVRTEAFF
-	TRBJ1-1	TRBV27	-	TGTGCCAGCTCCGTATCGGGCGCCAGGTTCGTGTCCCCAGCTTTCTTT	CASSVSGARFVSPAFF
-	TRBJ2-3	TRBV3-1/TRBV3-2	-	TGTGCCAGCAGCCAACCCCCCCCGCTGGCGGGCACAGATACGCAGTATTTT	CASSQPPPLAGTDTQYF
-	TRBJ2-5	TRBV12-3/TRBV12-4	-	TGTGCCAGCAGTTTGAGTAAAGAGACCCAGTACTTC	CASSLSKETQYF
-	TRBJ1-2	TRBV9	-	TGTGCCAGCAGCGTAGGGCCCTATGGCTACACCTTC	CASSVGPYGYTF
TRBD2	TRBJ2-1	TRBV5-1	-	TGCGCCAGCAATCCAGCGGGGGCTAATGAGCAGTTCTTC	CASNPAGANEQFF
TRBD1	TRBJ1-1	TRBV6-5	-	TGTGCCAGCAGCTTGACAGGGGCGCTGGATGAAGCTTTCTTT	CASSLTGALDEAFF
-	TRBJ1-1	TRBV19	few	TGTGCCAGTAGCCATGACAGGCAGATGAACACTGAAGCTTTCTTT	CASSHDRQMNTEAFF
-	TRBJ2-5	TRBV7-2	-	TGTGCCAGCAGCTTAGAAAGGGCAGAGACCCAGTACTTC	CASSLERAETQYF
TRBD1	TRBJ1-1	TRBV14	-	TGTGCCAGCAGCCAACCTTCGACAGGGATTAACACTGAAGCTTTCTTT	CASSQPSTGINTEAFF
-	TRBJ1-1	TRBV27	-	TGTGCCAGTGGTAAGACTGAAGCTTTCTTT	CASGKTEAFF
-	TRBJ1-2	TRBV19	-	TGTGCCAGTAGTACAGCCACCGGGACCTTCGGAGAGGCTGGCTACACCTTC	CASSTATGTFGEAGYTF
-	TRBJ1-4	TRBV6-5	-	TGTGCCAGCAGTTATAGTCAGGGGTCGGCTAATGAAAAACTGTTTTTT	CASSYSQGSANEKLFF
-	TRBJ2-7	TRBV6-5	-	TGTGCCAGCAGTTTTCTGGGGAACGAGCAGTACTTC	CASSFLGNEQYF
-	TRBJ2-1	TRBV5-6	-	TGTGCCAGCAGCTTGGGCGGCGGAGAGCAGTTCTTC	CASSLGGGEQFF
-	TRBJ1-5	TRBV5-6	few	TGTGCCAGCAGCTTGGCCGACGGAGGCAATCAGCCCCAGCATTTT	CASSLADGGNQPQHF
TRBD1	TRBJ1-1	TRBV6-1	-	TGTGCCAGCAGTGAATATGGTTCCCAGGGGGGAGCTTTCTTT	CASSEYGSQGGAFF
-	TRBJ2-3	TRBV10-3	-	TGTGCCACCGGAAGGGAGGTAACGCAGTATTTT	CATGREVTQYF
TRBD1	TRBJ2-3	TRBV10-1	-	TGCGCCAGCAGTGAGCAACAGGGGGCCGCAGATACGCAGTATTTT	CASSEQQGAADTQYF
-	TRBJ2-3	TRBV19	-	TGTGCCAGTAGTATAAGGAGGGCGGACGGATTCACAGATACGCAGTATTTT	CASSIRRADGFTDTQYF
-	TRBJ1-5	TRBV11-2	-	TGTGCCAGCAGCTTAGCAGGGAATCAGCCCCAGCATTTT	CASSLAGNQPQHF
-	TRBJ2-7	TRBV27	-	TGTGCCAGCAGTCAAAGGAGGACAGTGAACTACGAGCAGTACTTC	CASSQRRTVNYEQYF
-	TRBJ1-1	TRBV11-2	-	TGTGCCACCACGGAGGAGAGCACTGAAGCTTTCTTT	CATTEESTEAFF
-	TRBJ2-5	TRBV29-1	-	TGCAGCGTTGAAGTCCAAGAGACCCAGTACTTC	CSVEVQETQYF
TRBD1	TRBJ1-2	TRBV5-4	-	TGTGCCAGCAGCGGAGGACAGGGGGCGGACTTCTATGGCTACACCTTC	CASSGGQGADFYGYTF
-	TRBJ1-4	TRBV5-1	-	TGCGCCAGCAGCTTTGACCACCACGCGACTAATGAAAAACTGTTTTTT	CASSFDHHATNEKLFF
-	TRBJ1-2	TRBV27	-	TGTGCCAGCAGTACAGGGTATGGCTACACCTTC	CASSTGYGYTF
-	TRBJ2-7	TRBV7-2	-	TGTGCCAGCAGCTTAGCACGTAGGGTGATGACCGCGCAGTACTTC	CASSLARRVMTAQYF
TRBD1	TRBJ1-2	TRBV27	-	TGTGCCAGCAGTCTTACCAGGGGACAGACAGCCGGCTACACCTTC	CASSLTRGQTAGYTF
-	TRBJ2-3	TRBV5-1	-	TGCGCCAGCAGTTCTAGGGGGGTTAAAGATACGCAGTATTTT	CASSSRGVKDTQYF
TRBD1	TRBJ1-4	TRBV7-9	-	TGTGCCAGCAGCCCTAGGACAGGGCCCACTAATGAAAAACTGTTTTTT	CASSPRTGPTNEKLFF
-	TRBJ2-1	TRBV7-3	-	TGTGCCAGCAGCTTATTGGGACCAAACCGGGATGAGCAGTTCTTC	CASSLLGPNRDEQFF
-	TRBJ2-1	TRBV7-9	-	TGTGCCAGCAGCTTAGAAGTGGGGCGCGGCTCCTACAATGAGCAGTTCTTC	CASSLEVGRGSYNEQFF
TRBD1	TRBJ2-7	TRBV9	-	TGTGCCAGCAGCGCGTCCCGGGACAGGGGAGGGTACGAGCAGTACTTC	CASSASRDRGGYEQYF
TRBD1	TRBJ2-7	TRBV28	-	TGTGCCAGCAGTTCCGGACAGGCGTCATCCTACGAGCAGTACTTC	CASSSGQASSYEQYF
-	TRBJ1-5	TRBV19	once	TGTGCCAGTAGCCCCCAAGATCAGCCCCAGCATTTT	CASSPQDQPQHF
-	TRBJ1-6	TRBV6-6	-	TGTGCCAGCAGTTACGAACCCCTCCACTTT	CASSYEPLHF